This TCR beta chain was profiled in a study of beta chain features in type 1 diabetes. The study, taken as a whole, reports: Cells that show high TCR expression could be over-represented by cDNA sequencing.

Concerning this clone itself: The antigen remains unidentified.

The collection from each donor was one heparinised blood draw averaging approximately 110 mL. Cells sorted by CD45RO/CCR7/CD25/CD127/CD95/CD27 comprised CD4+ naive, central memory, regulatory and stem cell-like memory cells. Expressed TCRB transcripts got sequenced, as all isolated RNA was reverse transcribed. An average approximately 3.5 million reads came from naive, central memory and regulatory T cell samples. Profiling relied on immunoSEQ multiplex PCR, and the TCRdb table lists in-frame clones only, not all of them. The sample lists about 320,000 clones; 11% to 15% were seen once. Germline V gene data show CDR1 as SGHRS and CDR2 as YFSETQ. This CDR3 comprises 16 residues. The V and J ends lost 0 bases and 8 bases respectively, with 18 bases between them.

Sequenced material: central memory CD4+ T cells from blood. V is TRBV5-1 and J is TRBJ2-1, with D possibly TRBD2 on 5 matching bases. This receptor was taken from a man aged 25 to 40 in good health. The CDR3: CASSLAVASLSDEQFF. CDR3 in DNA: TGCGCCAGCAGCTTGGCCGTGGCTAGCTTGAGCGATGAGCAGTTCTTC.